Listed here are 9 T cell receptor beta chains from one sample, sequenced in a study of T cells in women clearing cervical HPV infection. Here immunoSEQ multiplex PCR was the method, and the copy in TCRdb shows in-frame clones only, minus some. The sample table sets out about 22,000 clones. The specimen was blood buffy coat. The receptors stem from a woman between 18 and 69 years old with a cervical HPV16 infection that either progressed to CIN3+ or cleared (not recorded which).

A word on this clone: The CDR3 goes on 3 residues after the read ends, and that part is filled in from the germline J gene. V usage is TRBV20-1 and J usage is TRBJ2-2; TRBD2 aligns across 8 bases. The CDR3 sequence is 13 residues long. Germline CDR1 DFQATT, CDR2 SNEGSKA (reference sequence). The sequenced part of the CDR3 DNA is TGCAGTGCAATAGCGGGGTTCCGTTCACCG. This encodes CSAIAGFRSP. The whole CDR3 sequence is CSAIAGFRSPLFF.

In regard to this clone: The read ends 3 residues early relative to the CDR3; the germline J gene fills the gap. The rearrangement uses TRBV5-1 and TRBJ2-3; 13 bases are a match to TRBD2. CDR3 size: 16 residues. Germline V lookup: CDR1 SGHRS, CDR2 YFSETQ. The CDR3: CASSLTSGRERETQYF. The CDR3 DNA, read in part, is TGCGCCAGCAGCTTAACTAGCGGGAGGGAGCGGGAGACG.

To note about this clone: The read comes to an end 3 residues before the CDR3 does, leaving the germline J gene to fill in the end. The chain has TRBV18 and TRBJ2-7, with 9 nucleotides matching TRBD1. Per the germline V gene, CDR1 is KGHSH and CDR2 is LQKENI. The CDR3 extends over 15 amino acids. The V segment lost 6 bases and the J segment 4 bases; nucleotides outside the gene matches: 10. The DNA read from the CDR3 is TGTGCCAGCTCTCCGGGGGACAGGGCGAAGTACGAG. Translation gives CASSPGDRAKYE. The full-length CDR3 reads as CASSPGDRAKYEQYF. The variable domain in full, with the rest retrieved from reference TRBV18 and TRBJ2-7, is NAGVMQNPRHLVRRRGQEARLRCSPMKGHSHVYWYRQLPEEGLKFMVYLQKENIIDESGMPKERFSAEFPKEGPSILRIQQVVRGDSAAYFCASSPGDRAKYEQYFGPGTRLTVT.

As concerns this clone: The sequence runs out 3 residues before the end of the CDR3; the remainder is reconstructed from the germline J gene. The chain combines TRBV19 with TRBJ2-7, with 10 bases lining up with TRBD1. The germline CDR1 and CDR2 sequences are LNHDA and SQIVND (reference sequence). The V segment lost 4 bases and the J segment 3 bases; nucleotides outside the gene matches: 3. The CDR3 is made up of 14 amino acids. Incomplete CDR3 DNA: TGTGCCAGTAGTACCGGGACAGGGGACTACGAG. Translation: CASSTGTGDYE. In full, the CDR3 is CASSTGTGDYEQYF.

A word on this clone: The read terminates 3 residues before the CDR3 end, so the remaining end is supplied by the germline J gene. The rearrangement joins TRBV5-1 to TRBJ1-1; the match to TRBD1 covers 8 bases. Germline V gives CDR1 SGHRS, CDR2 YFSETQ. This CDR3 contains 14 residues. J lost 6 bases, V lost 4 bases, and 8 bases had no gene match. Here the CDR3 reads CASSPDREMAEAFF. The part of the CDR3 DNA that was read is TGCGCCAGCAGCCCGGACAGGGAGATGGCTGAA.

The part of the CDR3 DNA that was read is TGTGCCAGTAATTCCTTGGGCGGGGCGGAGAACACCGGGGAG. Its translation: CASNSLGGAENTGE. The full CDR3 protein is CASNSLGGAENTGELFF. The chain employs TRBV19 and TRBJ2-2; D is possibly TRBD2 (6 bases). The CDR3 extends 3 residues past the end of the read, so its final part is completed from the germline J gene. The CDR3 runs to 17 residues. Looked up from germline, CDR1 is LNHDA and CDR2 is SQIVND (reference sequence). Trimming removed 7 bases at V and 1 base at J, with 19 bases between.

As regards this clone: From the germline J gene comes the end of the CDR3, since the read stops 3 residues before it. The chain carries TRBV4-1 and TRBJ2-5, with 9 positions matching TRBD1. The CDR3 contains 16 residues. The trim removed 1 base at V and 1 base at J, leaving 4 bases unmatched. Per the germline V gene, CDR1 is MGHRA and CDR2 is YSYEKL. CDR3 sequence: CASSQGMGQGQETQYF. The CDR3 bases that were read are TGCGCCAGCAGCCAAGGGATGGGACAGGGCCAAGAGACC.

The sequenced part of the CDR3 DNA is TGTGCCATCAGCACAGGGAATTTCAATCAGCCC. This gives the protein CAISTGNFNQP. The full CDR3 sequence reads CAISTGNFNQPQHF. The chain carries TRBV10-3 and TRBJ1-5; possibly TRBD1 for D (6 bases). The CDR3 is cut off 3 residues early in the read; its end comes from the germline J gene. Germline loops: CDR1 ENHRY, CDR2 SYGVKD. The CDR3 sequence is 14 residues long. Deletions cut 6 bases from V and 3 bases from J, with 12 bases between.

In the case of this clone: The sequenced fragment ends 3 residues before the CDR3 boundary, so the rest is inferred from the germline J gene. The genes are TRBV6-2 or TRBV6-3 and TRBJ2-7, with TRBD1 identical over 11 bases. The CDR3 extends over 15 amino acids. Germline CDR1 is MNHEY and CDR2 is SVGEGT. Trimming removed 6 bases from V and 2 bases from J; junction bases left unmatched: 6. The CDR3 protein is CASSLTGQGAYEQYF. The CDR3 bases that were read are TGTGCCAGCAGCCTGACGGGACAGGGGGCCTACGAG.